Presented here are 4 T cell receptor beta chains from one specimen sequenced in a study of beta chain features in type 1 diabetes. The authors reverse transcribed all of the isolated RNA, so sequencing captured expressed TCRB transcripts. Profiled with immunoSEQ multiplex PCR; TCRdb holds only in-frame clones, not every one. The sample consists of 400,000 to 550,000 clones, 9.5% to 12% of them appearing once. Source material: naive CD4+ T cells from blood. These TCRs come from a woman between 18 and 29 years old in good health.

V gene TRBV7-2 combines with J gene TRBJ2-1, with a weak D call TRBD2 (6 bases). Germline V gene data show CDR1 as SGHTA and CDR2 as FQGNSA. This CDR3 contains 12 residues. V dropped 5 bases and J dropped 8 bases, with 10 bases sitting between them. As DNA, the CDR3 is TGTGCCAGCAGCCAATGGAGGGATGAGCAGTTCTTC. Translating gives CASSQWRDEQFF. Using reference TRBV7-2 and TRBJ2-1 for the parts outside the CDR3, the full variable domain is GAGVSQSPSNKVTEKGKDVELRCDPISGHTALYWYRQSLGQGLEFLIYFQGNSAPDKSGLPSDRFSAERTGGSVSTLTIQRTQQEDSAVYLCASSQWRDEQFFGPGTRLTVL.

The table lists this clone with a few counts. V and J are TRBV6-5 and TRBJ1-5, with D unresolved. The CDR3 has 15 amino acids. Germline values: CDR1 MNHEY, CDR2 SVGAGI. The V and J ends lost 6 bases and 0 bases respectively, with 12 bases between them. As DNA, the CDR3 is TGTGCCAGCAGACTGGGCAGTTATAGCAATCAGCCCCAGCATTTT. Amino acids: CASRLGSYSNQPQHF.

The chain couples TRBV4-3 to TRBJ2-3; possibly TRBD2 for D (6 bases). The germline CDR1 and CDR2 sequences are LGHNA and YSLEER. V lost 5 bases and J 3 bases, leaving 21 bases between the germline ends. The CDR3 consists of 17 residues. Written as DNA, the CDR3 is TGCGCCAGCAGCTCTACCATGGCCTTGCGGGGTACAGATACGCAGTATTTT. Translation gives CASSSTMALRGTDTQYF.

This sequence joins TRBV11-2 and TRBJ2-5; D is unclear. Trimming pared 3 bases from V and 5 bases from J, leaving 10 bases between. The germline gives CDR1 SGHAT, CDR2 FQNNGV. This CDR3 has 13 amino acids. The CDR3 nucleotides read TGTGCCAGCAGCTTCGGAGTTATGGAGACCCAGTACTTC. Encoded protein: CASSFGVMETQYF.